The 10 T cell receptor beta chains below were found in one sample sequenced in a study of blood T cell repertoires in COVID-19. Assay used: immunoSEQ multiplex PCR; TCRdb lists only in-frame clones, some missing. This sample has roughly 240,000 clones, with 84% found just once. What was sequenced was peripheral blood. These receptor sequences come from a man aged 40-49 years who had recovered from COVID-19.

This clone has a single count. J is TRBJ2-3 and V is TRBV19; D is possibly TRBD2 (6 bases). Trimming shortened V by 2 bases and J by 9 bases, and 12 bases separated the two germline ends. The CDR3 is 13 residues long. Looked up from germline, CDR1 is LNHDA and CDR2 is SQIVND (reference sequence). The chain's CDR3 is CASSILAAGTQYF. In nucleotides, the CDR3 is TGTGCCAGTAGTATATTAGCGGCCGGCACGCAGTATTTT.

The rearrangement joins TRBV9 to TRBJ2-5; D possibly corresponds to TRBD2 (5 bases). The germline CDR1 and CDR2 sequences are SGDLS and YYNGEE. This CDR3 region has 13 residues. V lost 6 bases and J 1 base, leaving 10 bases between the germline ends. The CDR3 coding sequence is TGTGCCAGCAACACGGGAAGCCAAGAGACCCAGTACTTC. Its protein product is CASNTGSQETQYF.

As DNA, the CDR3 is TGTGCCAGCAGTGATCCTCTAGCGGGGGGTACAGATACGCAGTATTTT. It is translated as CASSDPLAGGTDTQYF. The chain links TRBV6-1 to TRBJ2-3, with TRBD2 matching over 11 bases. The germline V gene encodes CDR1 MNHNS and CDR2 SASEGT. V lost 3 bases, J lost 3 bases, and 5 bases stayed unmatched. The CDR3 has 16 residues.

V gene TRBV11-2 combines with J gene TRBJ2-7, with D perhaps TRBD2 (5 bases). The CDR3 is made up of 15 amino acids. V was shortened by 2 bases and J by 2 bases, with 13 bases between the two germline ends. Germline V gene lookup returns CDR1 SGHAT and CDR2 FQNNGV. The CDR3 DNA reads TGTGCCAGCAGCTTATCAGACGGGGAAACCTACGAGCAGTACTTC. This sequence encodes CASSLSDGETYEQYF. The complete variable domain, with remaining parts taken from reference TRBV11-2 and TRBJ2-7, reads EAGVAQSPRYKIIEKRQSVAFWCNPISGHATLYWYQQILGQGPKLLIQFQNNGVVDDSQLPKDRFSAERLKGVDSTLKIQPAKLEDSAVYLCASSLSDGETYEQYFGPGTRLTVT.

V is TRBV5-4 and J is TRBJ2-5, with TRBD1 matching over 7 bases. The CDR3 has 13 residues. V was pared by 4 bases and J by 5 bases, with 5 bases of the junction left unmatched. The germline V gene has CDR1 SGHNT and CDR2 YYREEE (reference sequence). CDR3 sequence: CASSDRAGETQYF. CDR3 nucleotides: TGTGCCAGCAGCGACAGGGCCGGGGAGACCCAGTACTTC.

The chain carries TRBV3-1 (or the pseudogene TRBV3-2) and TRBJ2-3; maybe TRBD2 (5 bases). Germline assignment: CDR1 LGHDT and CDR2 YNNKEL (reference sequence). The CDR3 extends over 14 amino acids. The germline V and J ends were trimmed by 3 bases and 7 bases, with 14 bases remaining between them. The chain's CDR3 is CASSQAGISNTQYF. The CDR3 DNA is TGTGCCAGCAGCCAGGCCGGGATCTCAAATACGCAGTATTTT.

This clone has only a few counts. The V and J genes are TRBV3-1 (or the pseudogene TRBV3-2) and TRBJ2-7, with TRBD2 matching 9 bases. CDR1 is LGHDT, CDR2 YNNKEL, per germline (reference sequence). The J segment lost 4 bases and the V segment lost 4 bases, leaving 8 bases of the junction unmatched. CDR3 length: 15 amino acids. Written as DNA, the CDR3 is TGTGCCAGCAGCCTCCTTAGCGGGAGAGGTTACGAGCAGTACTTC. This gives the protein CASSLLSGRGYEQYF.

As DNA, the CDR3 is TGTGCCATCAGTGACTCGATACAGGGAAGAATCGTTAGGTTCTACGAGCAGTACTTC. It specifies CAISDSIQGRIVRFYEQYF. The rearrangement links TRBV10-3 to TRBJ2-7; tentatively, D is TRBD1 (6 bases). V gave up 3 bases and J gave up 3 bases, with 27 bases separating them. This CDR3 is built from 19 residues. Germline CDR1 and CDR2: ENHRY and SYGVKD.

The V gene is TRBV7-2, the J gene TRBJ2-7; 7 nucleotides agree with TRBD1. Looked up from germline, CDR1 is SGHTA and CDR2 is FQGNSA. J was trimmed by 4 bases and V by 0 bases; bases with no gene match: 6. The CDR3 runs to 15 residues. The CDR3 DNA reads TGTGCCAGCAGCTTAGCGCGGACAGGCCAGTACGAGCAGTACTTC. Translation gives CASSLARTGQYEQYF.

The gene calls are TRBV6-2 or TRBV6-3 and TRBJ1-5; 7 nucleotides align to TRBD1. Germline trimming cut 5 bases from V and 0 bases from J; bases unmatched to any gene: 7. The length of the CDR3 is 16 residues. Germline CDR1 and CDR2: MNHEY and SVGEGT. This chain's CDR3 is CASSVTGVYSNQPQHF. The CDR3 coding sequence is TGTGCCAGCAGTGTTACAGGGGTCTATAGCAATCAGCCCCAGCATTTT.